Shown below are 31 T cell receptor beta chains from a single sample sequenced in a study of OX40 agonist ivuxolimab in advanced cancers. TCRdb keeps only in-frame clones here, not all; method: immunoSEQ multiplex PCR. The table lists about 43,000 clones, about 90% of them singletons. The source material was CD4+ or CD8+ T cells sorted from blood, sampled in a trial of the OX40 agonist ivuxolimab. Receptors were obtained from an adult with an advanced solid tumor such as melanoma, head and neck, liver or kidney cancer.

The chain has TRBV19 and TRBJ2-7, with a tentative D call TRBD2 (6 bases). V was pared by 3 bases and J by 7 bases, with 19 bases between. CDR1 and CDR2 from the germline V gene are LNHDA and SQIVND (reference sequence). The CDR3 contains 15 residues. The CDR3 DNA reads TGTGCCAGTAGTATGGGGGGTGCAGGTCTGAGGGAGCAGTACTTC. It codes for CASSMGGAGLREQYF. The full variable domain, completed using reference TRBV19 and TRBJ2-7, is DGGITQSPKYLFRKEGQNVTLSCEQNLNHDAMYWYRQDPGQGLRLIYYSQIVNDFQKGDIAEGYSVSREKKESFPLTVTSAQKNPTAFYLCASSMGGAGLREQYFGPGTRLTVT.

This chain joins TRBV19 and TRBJ2-7; D remains ambiguous. CDR1 is LNHDA, CDR2 SQIVND, per germline (reference sequence). The CDR3 consists of 13 residues. The V end was cut by 1 base, the J end by 3 bases, with 7 bases between. The CDR3 coding sequence is TGTGCCAGTAGTATAGGTGGCGGCTACGAGCAGTACGTC. Residues: CASSIGGGYEQYV.

This clone has just one count. CDR3 bases: TGTGCCAGCACCCCCTCTGGACAGTATGAAGCTTTCTTT. Translated: CASTPSGQYEAFF. The chain recombines TRBV28 with TRBJ1-1; possibly TRBD1 for D (6 bases). The CDR3 spans 13 residues. In germline, CDR1 is MDHEN, CDR2 SYDVKM. The V gene lost 7 bases and the J gene lost 7 bases, with 16 bases spanning the gap.

CDR3 in amino acids: CASSPRALEPEAFF. Here the CDR3 DNA reads TGTGCCAGCAGCCCTAGGGCACTTGAGCCTGAAGCTTTCTTT. The chain joins TRBV5-8 to TRBJ1-1; no firm D call. The CDR3 totals 14 residues. From germline, CDR1 is SGHTS and CDR2 YDEGEE. V gave up 4 bases and J gave up 6 bases, with 16 bases separating them.

The rearrangement joins TRBV18 to TRBJ2-7; D remains unclear. Germline V gene sequence: CDR1 KGHSH, CDR2 LQKENI. The CDR3 length is 13 residues. Deletions cut 3 bases from V and 1 base from J, with 7 bases between. The CDR3 DNA reads as TGTGCCAGCTCACCGACCGATTCCTACGAGCAGTACTTC. It translates to CASSPTDSYEQYF.

V is TRBV9 and J is TRBJ1-4; 8 bases are shared with TRBD1. Germline V gives CDR1 SGDLS, CDR2 YYNGEE. The J segment lost 8 bases and the V segment lost 0 bases, leaving 6 bases of the junction unmatched. The CDR3 runs to 15 residues. The CDR3 DNA reads as TGTGCCAGCAGCGTAGTTGGACAGGGCGGGGAAAAACTGTTTTTT. It is translated as CASSVVGQGGEKLFF.

The rearrangement joins TRBV6-5 to TRBJ2-1, with 11 bases lining up with TRBD1. The V segment lost 6 bases and the J segment 8 bases; nucleotides outside the gene matches: 9. The germline V gene has CDR1 MNHEY and CDR2 SVGAGI. The CDR3 runs 15 residues. CDR3 sequence reads: CASSRTGGGLYEQFF. CDR3 nucleotides: TGTGCCAGCAGCCGGACAGGGGGCGGTCTCTATGAGCAGTTCTTC.

A few counts support this clone. This rearrangement joins TRBV6-5 to TRBJ1-1; D remains ambiguous. Trimming stripped 8 bases from V and 0 bases from J, with 13 bases between. CDR3 length: 14 amino acids. CDR1 and CDR2 (germline): MNHEY, SVGAGI. This CDR3 is CASRGERMNTEAFF. CDR3 DNA sequence: TGTGCCAGCCGGGGAGAACGCATGAACACTGAAGCTTTCTTT.

The rearrangement joins TRBV4-3 to TRBJ2-5; D possibly corresponds to TRBD1 (6 bases). Trimming shortened V by 1 base and J by 4 bases, and 10 bases separated the two germline ends. Germline V CDR1 and CDR2: LGHNA, YSLEER. The CDR3 loop spans 14 amino acids. The CDR3 loop is CASSQAGVGETQYF. In DNA, the CDR3 is TGCGCCAGCAGCCAAGCAGGGGTGGGAGAGACCCAGTACTTC.

The chain links TRBV14 to TRBJ2-1, with 7 nucleotides matching TRBD2. The germline V gene encodes CDR1 SGHDN and CDR2 FVKESK. With V trimmed by 5 bases and J by 10 bases, 8 bases remained unmatched. The CDR3 totals 13 residues. The CDR3 coding sequence is TGTGCCAGCAGCTCGACTAGCTGGCTAGAGCAGTTCTTC. Translation: CASSSTSWLEQFF. Combining the CDR3 with reference TRBV14 and TRBJ2-1 gives the whole variable domain EAGVTQFPSHSVIEKGQTVTLRCDPISGHDNLYWYRRVMGKEIKFLLHFVKESKQDESGMPNNRFLAERTGGTYSTLKVQPAELEDSGVYFCASSSTSWLEQFFGPGTRLTVL.

The chain couples TRBV6-6 to TRBJ1-1; D call uncertain. The CDR3 is 13 residues long. Germline CDR1 is MNHNY and CDR2 is SVGAGI (reference sequence). V was pared by 7 bases and J by 1 base, with 10 bases between. The DNA of the CDR3 is TGTGCCAGCATCGCGGACGGGAACACTGAAGCTTTCTTT. The encoded protein is CASIADGNTEAFF.

In this sample, this clone turned up many times. The V and J genes are TRBV19 and TRBJ1-2; D uncertain. The CDR3 covers 13 residues. V lost 3 bases and J 5 bases, leaving 10 bases between the germline ends. Looked up from germline, CDR1 is LNHDA and CDR2 is SQIVND (reference sequence). The CDR3 is CASSMVAGYGYTF. The CDR3 DNA follows: TGTGCCAGTAGTATGGTTGCCGGATATGGCTACACCTTC.

This chain links TRBV19 with TRBJ2-7; D is undetermined. CDR3 size: 11 residues. The V gene's germline CDR1 is LNHDA and CDR2 SQIVND (reference sequence). CDR3 sequence (DNA): TGTTCCCACTTTTTGACCTACGAGCAGTACTTC. Its translation is CSHFLTYEQYF.

This chain uses TRBV5-8 with TRBJ2-7; D call uncertain. In germline, CDR1 is SGHTS, CDR2 YDEGEE. V was pared by 4 bases and J by 2 bases, with 10 bases between. The CDR3 has 13 amino acids. This chain's CDR3 is CASSVGVTYEQYF. The CDR3 DNA sequence: TGTGCCAGCAGCGTGGGCGTCACCTACGAGCAGTACTTC.

This clone was seen a single time. The chain's CDR3 is CASSLAAGYEQYF. In nucleotides, the CDR3 is TGTGCCAGCAGCTTGGCGGCAGGCTACGAGCAGTACTTC. The chain links TRBV5-8 to TRBJ2-7; D not resolved. V gave up 0 bases and J gave up 3 bases, with 7 bases separating them. The CDR3 length is 13 residues. Germline loops: CDR1 SGHTS, CDR2 YDEGEE.

The chain couples TRBV19 to TRBJ1-1; perhaps TRBD1 as D (5 bases). This CDR3 has 14 amino acids. The germline V gene encodes CDR1 LNHDA and CDR2 SQIVND (reference sequence). V was cut by 4 bases and J by 5 bases, with 14 bases left in between. This chain's CDR3 is CASSKRGDWTEAFF. In nucleotides, the CDR3 is TGTGCCAGTAGTAAGAGAGGGGATTGGACTGAAGCTTTCTTT.

This clone was picked up one time. The CDR3 region is CASSLDKNTGELFF. The CDR3 DNA sequence: TGTGCCAGCAGCCTCGACAAGAACACCGGGGAGCTGTTTTTT. The J gene is TRBJ2-2, the V gene TRBV7-9; D gene uncertain. The length of the CDR3 is 14 residues. The germline V gene encodes CDR1 SEHNR and CDR2 FQNEAQ (reference sequence). The V end lost 5 bases, the J end lost 1 base, and 8 bases lay between the germline ends.

The chain links TRBV7-3 to TRBJ2-1; perhaps TRBD2 as D (5 bases). V shed 2 bases and J shed 8 bases, with 19 bases lying between them. In germline, CDR1 is SGHTA, CDR2 FQGTGA. This CDR3 is built from 16 residues. The CDR3 DNA follows: TGTGCCAGCAGCTTACTTGGCGGGCTAGATTCCGATGAGCAGTTCTTC. Translated, it gives CASSLLGGLDSDEQFF. The full variable domain, in which reference TRBV7-3 and TRBJ2-1 provide the parts outside the CDR3, is GAGVSQTPSNKVTEKGKYVELRCDPISGHTALYWYRQSLGQGPEFLIYFQGTGAADDSGLPNDRFFAVRPEGSVSTLKIQRTERGDSAVYLCASSLLGGLDSDEQFFGPGTRLTVL.

This sequence joins TRBV6-4 and TRBJ1-6; possible D gene TRBD1, 6 bases. V was pared by 8 bases and J by 2 bases, with 10 bases between. Germline assignment: CDR1 MRHNA and CDR2 SNTAGT. The CDR3 loop spans 14 amino acids. CDR3 in DNA: TGTGCCAGCGGAAGGACAGCCTATAATTCACCCCTCCACTTT. This sequence encodes CASGRTAYNSPLHF.

The chain is built from TRBV6-6 and TRBJ1-2, with 7 positions matching TRBD1. The CDR3 is 16 residues long. V was pared by 0 bases and J by 3 bases, with 7 bases of the junction left unmatched. Germline CDR1 is MNHNY and CDR2 is SVGAGI (reference sequence). The CDR3 nucleotides read TGTGCCAGCAGTTACTCACCGGGACAGAGCTACTATGGCTACACCTTC. Protein: CASSYSPGQSYYGYTF.

The genes are TRBV25-1 and TRBJ2-5; D is tentatively TRBD1 or TRBD2 (5 bases each). V lost 5 bases and J lost 4, with 11 bases in between. CDR3 length: 13 residues. CDR1 MGHDK and CDR2 SYGVNS come from the germline V gene. DNA of the CDR3: TGTGCCAGCAGTCGGAGAGGGGCAGAGACCCAGTACTTC. Translated: CASSRRGAETQYF.

The chain links TRBV28 to TRBJ1-4; D might be TRBD1 (5 bases). The germline CDR1 and CDR2 sequences are MDHEN and SYDVKM. Trimming stripped 6 bases from V and 7 bases from J, with 12 bases between. CDR3 size: 13 residues. The chain's CDR3 is CASSPGGAEKLFF. The DNA for the CDR3 is TGTGCCAGCAGCCCGGGAGGGGCTGAAAAACTGTTTTTT.

There are a few counts of this clone. The chain links TRBV5-6 to TRBJ2-3; D is undetermined. CDR3 size: 16 residues. V lost 1 base and J lost 0, with 12 bases in between. CDR1 and CDR2 from the germline V gene are SGHDT and YYEEEE. This chain's CDR3 is CASSLFPMTSTDTQYF. CDR3 nucleotides: TGTGCCAGCAGCTTGTTTCCCATGACTAGCACAGATACGCAGTATTTT.

The chain employs TRBV27 and TRBJ1-2; D not resolved. Germline lookup yields CDR1 MNHEY and CDR2 SMNVEV (reference sequence). This CDR3 has 15 residues. With 4 bases removed from V and 4 bases from J, the gap between germline ends came to 16 bases. CDR3 sequence reads: CASSSTSTDLYGYTF. CDR3 in DNA: TGTGCCAGCAGTTCCACCTCGACGGACCTCTATGGCTACACCTTC.

Comment on this clone: Given a much more abundant clone one base away, this may be a read error. The same CDR3 can be traced to other DNA sequences in this sample. J is TRBJ1-2 and V is TRBV7-9; TRBD1 matches 7 bases. Germline-derived CDR1 and CDR2 are SEHNR and FQNEAQ (reference sequence). The CDR3 extends over 15 amino acids. The DNA for the CDR3 is TGTGCCACCCTTTTTCCCATACAGGGGAACTATGGCTATACCTTC. Protein sequence: CATLFPIQGNYGYTF. The variable domain in full, with the rest retrieved from reference TRBV7-9 and TRBJ1-2, is DTGVSQNPRHKITKRGQNVTFRCDPISEHNRLYWYRQTLGQGPEFLTYFQNEAQLEKSRLLSDRFSAERPKGSFSTLEIQRTEQGDSAMYLCATLFPIQGNYGYTFGSGTRLTVV.

This chain connects TRBV27 to TRBJ2-7, with TRBD2 identical over 11 bases. This CDR3 is 16 amino acids long. Germline V gene lookup returns CDR1 MNHEY and CDR2 SMNVEV (reference sequence). V trimming: 6 bases; J trimming: 7 bases; junction bases outside the gene matches: 14. The chain's CDR3 is CASSLKIAGGPWEQYF. Here the CDR3 DNA reads TGTGCCAGCAGCCTCAAGATAGCGGGAGGGCCGTGGGAGCAGTACTTC.

This clone has only one observation. V and J are TRBV25-1 and TRBJ1-1; D ambiguous. V was pared by 3 bases and J by 1 base, with 12 bases between. The CDR3 spans 15 residues. Germline V gene sequence: CDR1 MGHDK, CDR2 SYGVNS. Written as DNA, the CDR3 is TGTGCCAGCAGTGATTTATTACGGACGAACACTGAAGCTTTCTTT. It encodes CASSDLLRTNTEAFF.

J is TRBJ2-1 and V is TRBV7-6, with TRBD2 matching over 14 bases. The V gene end was trimmed by 1 base and the J gene end by 3 bases; junction bases not matched to a gene: 8. Germline CDR1 is SGHVS and CDR2 is FNYEAQ. This CDR3 spans 19 amino acids. The CDR3 nucleotides are TGTGCCAGCAGCTTAGGACCACCGGGACTAGCGGGAGTCTACAATGAGCAGTTCTTC. It yields the protein CASSLGPPGLAGVYNEQFF.

The rearrangement uses TRBV29-1 and TRBJ2-7; perhaps TRBD2 as D (5 bases). Germline assignment: CDR1 SQVTM and CDR2 ANQGSEA. The CDR3 runs 13 residues. Deletions cut 1 base from V and 3 bases from J, with 10 bases between. The CDR3 nucleotides are TGCAGCGTTGAAGGCGGGTACAACTACGAGCAGTACGTC. Protein: CSVEGGYNYEQYV.

This rearrangement joins TRBV19 to TRBJ2-1, with 8 nucleotides matching TRBD2. The CDR3 is 15 amino acids. Germline V gene sequence: CDR1 LNHDA, CDR2 SQIVND (reference sequence). Trimming removed 5 bases from V and 8 bases from J; junction bases left unmatched: 11. CDR3 region: CASSLNSGSFDEQFF. The CDR3 region has the DNA TGTGCCAGTAGTCTCAACAGCGGGAGTTTCGATGAGCAGTTCTTC.

V usage is TRBV30 and J usage is TRBJ1-1, with TRBD1 matching over 10 bases. Germline values: CDR1 GTSNPN, CDR2 SVGIG (reference sequence). V was pared by 5 bases and J by 4 bases, with 7 bases of the junction left unmatched. The CDR3 has 14 residues. For the CDR3, the DNA is TGTGCCTGGGACGCGGGACAGGGGTTCACTGAAGCTTTCTTT. This sequence encodes CAWDAGQGFTEAFF.